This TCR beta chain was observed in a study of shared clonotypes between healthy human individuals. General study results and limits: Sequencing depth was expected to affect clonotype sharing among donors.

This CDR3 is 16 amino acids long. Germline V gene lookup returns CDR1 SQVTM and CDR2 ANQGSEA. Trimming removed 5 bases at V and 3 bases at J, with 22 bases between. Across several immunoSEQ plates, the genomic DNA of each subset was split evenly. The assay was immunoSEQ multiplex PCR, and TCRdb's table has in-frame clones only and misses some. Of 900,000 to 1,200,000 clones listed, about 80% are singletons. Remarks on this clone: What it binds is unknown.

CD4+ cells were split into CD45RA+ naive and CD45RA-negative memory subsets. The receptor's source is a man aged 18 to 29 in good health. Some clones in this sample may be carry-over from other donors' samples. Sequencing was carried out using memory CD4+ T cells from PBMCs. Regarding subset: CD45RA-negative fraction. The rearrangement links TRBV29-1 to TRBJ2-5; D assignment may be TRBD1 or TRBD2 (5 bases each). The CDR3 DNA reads TGCAGCGTTAGGAGGAAAGCCGGGGCTTTAAAAGAGACCCAGTACTTC. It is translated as CSVRRKAGALKETQYF.